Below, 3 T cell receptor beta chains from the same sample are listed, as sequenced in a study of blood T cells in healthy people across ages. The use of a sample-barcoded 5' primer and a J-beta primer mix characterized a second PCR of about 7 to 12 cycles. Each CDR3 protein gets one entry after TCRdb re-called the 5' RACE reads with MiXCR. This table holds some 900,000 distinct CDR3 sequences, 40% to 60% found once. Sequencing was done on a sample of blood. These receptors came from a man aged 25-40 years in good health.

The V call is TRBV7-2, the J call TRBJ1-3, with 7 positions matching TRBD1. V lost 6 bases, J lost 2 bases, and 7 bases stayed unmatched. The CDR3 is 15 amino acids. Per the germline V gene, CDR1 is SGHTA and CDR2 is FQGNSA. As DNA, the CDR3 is TGTGCCAGCAGACCAGGGGGGTCGGCTGGAAACACCATATATTTT. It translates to CASRPGGSAGNTIYF.

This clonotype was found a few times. The CDR3, as DNA: TGTGCCTCCCATGGCAGCGGGGGCCGAAAAACCGAGCAGTTCTTC. Its protein product is CASHGSGGRKTEQFF. The chain has TRBV10-3 and TRBJ2-1, with TRBD2 matching 8 bases. With V trimmed by 11 bases and J by 10 bases, 19 bases remained unmatched. This CDR3 is 15 amino acids long. CDR1 ENHRY and CDR2 SYGVKD come from the germline V gene.

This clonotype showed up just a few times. The chain's CDR3 is CASARQEYTDTQYF. The CDR3 DNA sequence: TGCGCCAGCGCCCGACAGGAATACACAGATACGCAGTATTTT. The V call is TRBV5-1, the J call TRBJ2-3, with D maybe TRBD1 (6 bases). The germline V gene has CDR1 SGHRS and CDR2 YFSETQ. This CDR3 spans 14 amino acids. The V and J ends lost 7 bases and 2 bases respectively, with 14 bases between them.